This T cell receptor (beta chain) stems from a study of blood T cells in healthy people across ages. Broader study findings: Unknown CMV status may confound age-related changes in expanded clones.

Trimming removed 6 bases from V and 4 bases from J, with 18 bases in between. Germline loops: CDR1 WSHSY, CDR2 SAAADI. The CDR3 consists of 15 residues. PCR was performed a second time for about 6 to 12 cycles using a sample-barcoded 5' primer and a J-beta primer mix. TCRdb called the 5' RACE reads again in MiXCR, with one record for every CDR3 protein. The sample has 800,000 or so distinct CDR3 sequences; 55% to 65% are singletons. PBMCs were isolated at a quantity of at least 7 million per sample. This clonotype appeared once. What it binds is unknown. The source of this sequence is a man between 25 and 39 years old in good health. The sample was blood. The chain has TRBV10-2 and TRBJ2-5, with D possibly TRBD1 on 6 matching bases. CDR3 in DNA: TGCGCCAGCAGAGATCGGGGCAGAGGGGGAGAGACCCAGTACTTC. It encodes CASRDRGRGGETQYF.